This T cell receptor (beta chain) appears in the sequencing data of a study of technical replicates of blood from a few donors. The junction had 9 bases not matched to a gene; V was cut back by 0 bases and J by 7 bases. The germline gives CDR1 SGDLS, CDR2 YYNGEE. The CDR3 loop spans 16 amino acids. Generated by immunoSEQ multiplex PCR, the TCRdb table keeps only in-frame clones and is missing some. The sample has about 73,000 clones, 90% to 95% seen once. This clone has just a few counts. The V and J genes are TRBV9 and TRBJ1-4; 7 bases align to TRBD1. This TCR was sampled from a human donor in good health. The material sequenced was T cells isolated from PBMCs. Here the CDR3 DNA reads TGTGCCAGCAGCGTAGCAAGTGGAGGGGGCGGTGAAAAACTGTTTTTT. This encodes CASSVASGGGGEKLFF.